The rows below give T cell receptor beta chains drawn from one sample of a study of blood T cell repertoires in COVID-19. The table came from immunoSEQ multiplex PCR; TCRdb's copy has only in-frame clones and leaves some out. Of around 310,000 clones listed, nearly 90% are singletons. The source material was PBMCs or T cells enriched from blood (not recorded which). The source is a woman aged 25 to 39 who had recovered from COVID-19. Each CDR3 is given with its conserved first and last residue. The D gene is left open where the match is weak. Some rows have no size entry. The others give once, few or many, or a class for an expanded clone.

CASSLRDREREKLFF | TGTGCCAGCAGCTTAAGGGACAGAGAACGTGAAAAACTGTTTTTT | . | 15 | TRBV11-2 | TRBD1 | TRBJ1-4
CASSPTLDGSYNEQFF | TGTGCCAGCAGTCCAACACTAGATGGCTCCTACAATGAGCAGTTCTTC | . | 16 | TRBV27 | . | TRBJ2-1
CASSLTGEGKLFF | TGCGCCAGCAGCTTGACAGGGGAAGGAAAACTGTTTTTT | . | 13 | TRBV5-1 | TRBD1 | TRBJ1-4
CASSWGQANYGYTF | TGTGCCAGCAGCTGGGGACAGGCTAACTATGGCTACACCTTC | once | 14 | TRBV5-4 | TRBD1 | TRBJ1-2
CASSLPGQGIYNSPLHF | TGCGCCAGCAGCTTACCGGGACAGGGAATCTATAATTCACCCCTCCACTTT | . | 17 | TRBV5-1 | TRBD1 | TRBJ1-6
CATSEDYSNQPQHF | TGTGCCACCAGTGAGGACTATAGCAATCAGCCCCAGCATTTT | few | 14 | TRBV24-1 | . | TRBJ1-5
CASSSGQATYGYTF | TGTGCCAGCAGTTCCGGACAGGCGACCTATGGCTACACCTTC | . | 14 | TRBV6-2/TRBV6-3 | TRBD1 | TRBJ1-2
CASSRPGQGSGNTIYF | TGTGCCAGTAGTAGACCGGGACAGGGGTCCGGAAACACCATATATTTT | . | 16 | TRBV19 | TRBD1 | TRBJ1-3
CASSFAGVAKNIQYF | TGTGCCAGCAGCTTCGCGGGAGTAGCCAAAAACATTCAGTACTTC | . | 15 | TRBV7-3 | TRBD2 | TRBJ2-4
CASSPMTSANEQFF | TGTGCCAGCAGCCCCATGACTAGCGCCAATGAGCAGTTCTTC | . | 14 | TRBV7-9 | TRBD2 | TRBJ2-1
CASSWNGANYGYTF | TGTGCCAGCAGTTGGAACGGAGCTAACTATGGCTACACCTTC | . | 14 | TRBV28 | . | TRBJ1-2
CSPSNHMNTEAFF | TGCAGCCCGTCGAACCACATGAACACTGAAGCTTTCTTT | once | 13 | TRBV29-1 | . | TRBJ1-1
CASSLGQVDQPQHF | TGTGCCAGCAGCCTAGGACAGGTGGATCAGCCCCAGCATTTT | . | 14 | TRBV6-5 | TRBD1 | TRBJ1-5
CASGQGIGTEAFF | TGTGCCAGCGGACAGGGGATCGGGACTGAAGCTTTCTTT | . | 13 | TRBV27 | TRBD1 | TRBJ1-1
CASSPAVGGTEAFF | TGTGCCAGCTCACCTGCGGTTGGTGGCACTGAAGCTTTCTTT | . | 14 | TRBV18 | . | TRBJ1-1
CASILGGRVSPGELFF | TGTGCCAGCATCCTGGGGGGGCGCGTTAGTCCCGGGGAGCTGTTTTTT | . | 16 | TRBV28 | . | TRBJ2-2
CASSLRGTRDEQYF | TGTGCCAGCAGCTTACGGGGGACTAGGGACGAGCAGTACTTC | . | 14 | TRBV13 | TRBD2 | TRBJ2-7